Below are 17 T cell receptor beta chains sequenced from a single sample in a study of breast tumors, draining lymph nodes, adjacent tissues. Breast cancer patients provided tissue from their axillary draining lymph nodes. TCRdb ran MiXCR on the multiplex PCR reads and lists one entry per CDR3 protein. Of 170,000 or so distinct CDR3 sequences listed, around a third are singletons. Source material: axillary lymph node tissue. The source of these receptors is a female donor with breast cancer. Some clones in this sample may be carry-over from other donors' samples.

Here the CDR3 DNA reads TGCAGCGTAGGGGCCTCCTACGAGCAGTACTTC. This gives the protein CSVGASYEQYF. The V call is TRBV29-1, the J call TRBJ2-7; possible D gene TRBD1, 5 bases. The V gene's germline CDR1 is SQVTM and CDR2 ANQGSEA. CDR3 length: 11 residues. Trimming took 6 bases from V and 0 from J, leaving 6 bases between them.

There are many counts of this clonotype. The chain is built from TRBV7-9 and TRBJ1-2; D is ambiguous. Germline V lookup: CDR1 SEHNR, CDR2 FQNEAQ (reference sequence). This CDR3 region has 12 residues. With 4 bases removed from V and 4 bases from J, the gap between germline ends came to 7 bases. The CDR3 sequence: CASSSEFYGYTF. As DNA, the CDR3 is TGTGCCAGCAGCTCGGAATTCTATGGCTACACCTTC.

This clonotype occurred many times. V gene TRBV6-5 combines with J gene TRBJ2-2, with D hard to call. Germline V gene data show CDR1 as MNHEY and CDR2 as SVGAGI. CDR3 size: 12 residues. The V end lost 7 bases, the J end lost 0 bases, and 3 bases lay between the germline ends. The CDR3: CASKSNTGELFF. The CDR3 DNA sequence: TGTGCCAGCAAGTCGAACACCGGGGAGCTGTTTTTT.

This clonotype was seen many times. The V call is TRBV10-3, the J call TRBJ2-7, with D hard to call. In germline, CDR1 is ENHRY, CDR2 SYGVKD. Between the trimmed V and J ends, which lost 6 bases and 2 bases, there was a span of 14 bases. CDR3 length: 14 amino acids. CDR3 nucleotides: TGTGCCATCAGCCCCCTACAAGAAACCTACGAGCAGTACTTC. Amino acids: CAISPLQETYEQYF.

The table lists this clonotype with many counts. One junction end disagrees with the germline gene, perhaps due to a read error. V is TRBV6-5 and J is TRBJ1-6, with 9 bases that match TRBD1. Germline CDR1 MNHEY, CDR2 SVGAGI. The CDR3 is 19 amino acids. CDR3 residues: CASSHSIPTGGSYNSPLHF. The CDR3 DNA sequence: TGTGCCAGCAGTCACTCGATTCCGACAGGGGGCTCCTATAATTCACCCCTCCACTTT.

This clonotype was found many times. The genes are TRBV15 and TRBJ2-3; TRBD2 agrees at 8 bases. The CDR3 sequence is 14 residues long. Unmatched junction bases numbered 6, after V lost 6 bases and J lost 4 bases. Germline values: CDR1 LNHNV, CDR2 YYDKDF (reference sequence). The CDR3 loop is CATRVSGDSDTQYF. The CDR3 DNA reads as TGTGCCACCAGGGTTAGCGGGGACTCAGATACGCAGTATTTT.

This clonotype was found a few times. V is TRBV28 and J is TRBJ1-3, with D possibly matching TRBD1 (5 bases). Germline CDR1 and CDR2: MDHEN and SYDVKM. V lost 4 bases to trimming and J lost 4 bases, with 11 bases between them. CDR3 size: 14 residues. CDR3 amino acids: CASSSGDAGNTIYF. CDR3 nucleotide sequence: TGTGCCAGCAGTTCCGGGGACGCCGGAAACACCATATATTTT.

This clonotype was seen many times. The rearrangement joins TRBV18 to TRBJ2-3; D remains unclear. The CDR3 is 14 residues long. The germline CDR1 and CDR2 sequences are KGHSH and LQKENI. The V end lost 1 base, the J end lost 0 bases, and 5 bases lay between the germline ends. CDR3: CASSPRFSTDTQYF. CDR3 coding DNA: TGTGCCAGCTCACCACGGTTTAGCACAGATACGCAGTATTTT.

V and J are TRBV6-1 and TRBJ2-1, with a weak D call TRBD2 (5 bases). This CDR3 has 15 residues. CDR1 is MNHNS, CDR2 SASEGT, per germline. V lost 8 bases and J 9 bases, leaving 23 bases between the germline ends. CDR3 sequence: CASDPRGLLPPEQFF. In DNA, the CDR3 is TGTGCCAGCGACCCACGTGGACTTTTACCCCCTGAGCAGTTCTTC.

This clonotype was seen many times. The chain joins TRBV7-9 to TRBJ1-5; D not resolved. The germline gives CDR1 SEHNR, CDR2 FQNEAQ (reference sequence). This CDR3 has 15 residues. The V end lost 4 bases, the J end lost 4 bases, and 14 bases lay between the germline ends. In nucleotides, the CDR3 is TGTGCCAGCAGCTCAGGACTGGTGGGTAATCAGCCCCAGCATTTT. Encoded protein: CASSSGLVGNQPQHF.

This clonotype was counted ten times or more. V gene TRBV25-1 combines with J gene TRBJ1-2; D ambiguous. V lost 0 bases and J lost 1, with 12 bases in between. This CDR3 spans 16 amino acids. Per germline, CDR1 MGHDK and CDR2 SYGVNS. Here the CDR3 reads CASSEYGSRDNYGYTF. Written as DNA, the CDR3 is TGTGCCAGCAGTGAATACGGAAGTAGGGATAACTATGGCTACACCTTC.

This clonotype appeared many times. The gene calls are TRBV5-1 and TRBJ2-7, with 7 bases that match TRBD1. The CDR3 covers 13 residues. The trim removed 1 base at V and 6 bases at J, leaving 4 bases unmatched. Germline V gene data show CDR1 as SGHRS and CDR2 as YFSETQ. CDR3 region: CASSLTGAGEQYF. The CDR3 nucleotides read TGCGCCAGCAGCTTGACAGGGGCAGGCGAGCAGTACTTC.

This chain connects TRBV4-1 to TRBJ1-1; TRBD1 is a possible D gene (6 bases). Germline V gene data show CDR1 as MGHRA and CDR2 as YSYEKL. The V and J ends lost 3 bases and 1 base respectively, with 15 bases between them. The CDR3 sequence is 16 residues long. CDR3 sequence (DNA): TGCGCCAGCAGCCATCGAGGGGACATCCAGAACACTGAAGCTTTCTTT. It codes for CASSHRGDIQNTEAFF.

This clonotype has a count of ten or more. The V and J genes are TRBV7-9 and TRBJ1-3; D is unresolved. Germline V CDR1 and CDR2: SEHNR, FQNEAQ (reference sequence). V lost 3 bases and J 0 bases, leaving 12 bases between the germline ends. This CDR3 region has 16 residues. CDR3 region: CASSFTGVRSGNTIYF. The CDR3 DNA is TGTGCCAGCAGCTTTACCGGGGTCCGCTCTGGAAACACCATATATTTT.

There are many counts of this clonotype. This rearrangement joins TRBV5-1 to TRBJ2-7, with 9 bases that match TRBD2. CDR1 is SGHRS and CDR2 is YFSETQ in the germline V gene. Trimming removed 5 bases from V and 5 bases from J; junction bases left unmatched: 5. This CDR3 is built from 13 residues. The DNA for the CDR3 is TGCGCCAGCAGGCTAGCGGGGATGGACGAGCAGTACTTC. Translated: CASRLAGMDEQYF. The entire variable domain, with the rest obtained from reference TRBV5-1 and TRBJ2-7, is as follows: KAGVTQTPRYLIKTRGQQVTLSCSPISGHRSVSWYQQTPGQGLQFLFEYFSETQRNKGNFPGRFSGRQFSNSRSEMNVSTLELGDSALYLCASRLAGMDEQYFGPGTRLTVT.

This clonotype occurred many times. This sequence joins TRBV19 and TRBJ2-2, with D maybe TRBD1 (6 bases). V was shortened by 7 bases and J by 2 bases, with 11 bases between the two germline ends. Germline lookup yields CDR1 LNHDA and CDR2 SQIVND (reference sequence). The CDR3 length is 14 residues. CDR3 nucleotides: TGTGCCAGTAAATGGACAGACAACACCGGGGAGCTGTTTTTT. It encodes CASKWTDNTGELFF.

This clonotype showed up just a few times. The chain uses TRBV30 and TRBJ2-1; tentatively, D is TRBD1 or TRBD2 (5 bases each). V lost 4 bases, J lost 2 bases, and 12 bases lay in between. Per germline, CDR1 GTSNPN and CDR2 SVGIG (reference sequence). CDR3 length equals 14 residues. CDR3 sequence reads: CAWTRDGPYNEQFF. For the CDR3, the DNA is TGTGCCTGGACCAGGGACGGACCCTACAATGAGCAGTTCTTC. The whole variable domain, filled in from reference TRBV30 and TRBJ2-1, reads SQTIHQWPATLVQPVGSPLSLECTVEGTSNPNLYWYRQAAGRGLQLLFYSVGIGQISSEVPQNLSASRPQDRQFILSSKKLLLSDSGFYLCAWTRDGPYNEQFFGPGTRLTVL.